This TCR beta chain was profiled in a study of memory CD4+ T cells and cytomegalovirus serostatus. Study conclusions and caveats: CD4+ memory repertoires contained about two fifths of the 164 reported CMV TCRbeta sequences.

About this clone: Its cognate antigen is unknown.

The data were produced by immunoSEQ multiplex PCR, yet TCRdb's version contains in-frame clones alone and is incomplete. This sample has under 65,000 clones; around 82% occur once, and the top ten carry 0.65% to 0.85%. Single viable CD3+CD4+CD8-CD45RO+ cells were sorted as the memory CD4+ T cells. Serostatus was set by detecting CMV pp150, pp28, p38, p52 IgG. Sequencing was performed on memory CD4+ T cells from blood. This receptor was obtained from an adult in good health and CMV-seronegative.

The DNA of the CDR3 is TGTGCCAGCAGCCCCTACCGTCTAGGGGAGACCCAGTACTTC. Its translation is CASSPYRLGETQYF. The chain combines TRBV7-8 with TRBJ2-5; D is unresolved. CDR3 length equals 14 residues. V was shortened by 5 bases and J by 5 bases, with 15 bases between the two germline ends. Germline loops: CDR1 SGHVS, CDR2 FQNEAQ. The whole variable domain, remainder taken from reference TRBV7-8 and TRBJ2-5, is GAGVSQSPRYKVAKRGQDVALRCDPISGHVSLFWYQQALGQGPEFLTYFQNEAQLDKSGLPSDRFFAERPEGSVSTLKIQRTQQEDSAVYLCASSPYRLGETQYFGPGTRLLVL.